This entry describes one T cell receptor beta chain. This clone's antigen is unknown. No quality values exist for individual bases; no much larger clone is one base distant. Preparation of the library involved PCR. The sequencer listed for this sample is Illumina HiSeq 2500. Molecular barcoding was employed in the preparation of TCR libraries, with unique molecular identifiers being used to normalize TCRbeta repertoire quantification. The public reads were quality trimmed at Q25 with fastp and then assembled into clones with MiXCR by TCRdb, keeping productive beta chains. Each entry merges the rows of one CDR3 protein and shows their most common DNA and genes. Here the sample has around 410,000 distinct CDR3 sequences; 9.5% to 13% occur a single time. Clones ranked in the top ten supply 4.5% to 7% of the sample. The sample originates from a study of T-cell reconstitution after alpha-beta-depleted transplantation in children (dated by TCRdb to about 2016). As for the study more broadly: T-cell immune reconstitution after TCRalphabeta/CD19-depleted allogeneic hematopoietic cell transplantation in children was quantitatively tracked in the study by means of TCR repertoire profiling.

The cysteine opens and the phenylalanine closes a CDR3 of 17 amino acids. This entry keeps only the CDR3 DNA: 51 bases, framed from base 1. The germline V end is reduced by 2 bases and the J end by 2 bases; junction bases left unmatched: 9. As encoded in the germline V gene, CDR1 is SGHVS while CDR2 is FQNEAQ. Sequenced material: PBMCs from the stem cell graft donor, taken from the stem cell graft. This sequence was found in a human donor who donated a stem cell graft to a child with acute myeloid leukemia. This chain joins TRBV7-8 to TRBJ2-3; 8 middle bases align to TRBD2. DNA sequence: TGTGCCAGCAGCTTAAGGCCCGGACTAGCTCTCACAGATACGCAGTATTTT. This yields the protein CASSLRPGLALTDTQYF.